The text below deals with one TCR beta chain. This clonotype occurred once. This receptor's antigen is unknown. Nothing much larger sits one base from this clone, and base qualities are not available. One read alone is a weak basis. Without any cell sorting, total RNA and DNA were extracted together from about 20-30 mg of bulk tissue using the AllPrep DNA/RNA mini kit. Between late 2015 and March 2016, roughly five patients in China with histopathologically diagnosed primary liver carcinoma had their tumors surgically resected. At the time of sampling, the patients had chronic HBV infection and had not received any treatment. Five spatially separated regions were sampled per tumor: superior, inferior, left-lateral and right-lateral poles, plus the tumor centre. According to histology, viable tumor cells made up more than 75% of every tumor sample. Fresh tumor and adjacent tissue pieces were bisected, with one half stored in RNAlater at -80 degrees C and the other half sent for histology.

Using a constant-region primer and ProtoScript II reverse transcriptase, TCRbeta-specific cDNA was reverse-transcribed from around 500 ng total RNA. Three nested multiplex PCR rounds, following a slightly modified ARM-PCR procedure, were used to build the TCRbeta libraries. Multiplex TRBV1-TRBV30 forward primers and a Cbeta reverse primer were used in the first two PCR rounds, each of which was run for 9 to 11 cycles. Sample barcodes and Illumina adapters were added in a final 25-cycle PCR using Deep VentR polymerase. Before sequencing, amplicons between 200 and 500 bp were purified from gel using a QIAquick gel extraction kit. An Illumina HiSeq 2500 was used to sequence the TCRbeta amplicons, generating 250-bp paired-end reads. On the study's bioinformatics: To recover full CDR3 sequences, reads were quality-trimmed using Trimmomatic v0.33 and paired reads were then merged using FLASH v1.2.11. V, D and J germline segments were assigned to the rearranged TCRbeta sequences using MiGEC v1.2.1b. Clonotype statistics and Shannon-Wiener diversity indices were computed with VDJtools v1.0.0. To cut down on sampling bias, every analysis after diversity analysis relied on just the 250 most abundant clonotypes from each sample. Starting from the raw public reads, TCRdb applied fastp trimming at Q25, assembled clones with MiXCR and retained in-frame beta chains. Duplicate CDR3 protein sequences are folded into a single record with the most common DNA and genes. It is TCRdb's table, rather than the study itself, that gives the V and J calls and clone size. The sample contains some 110,000 distinct CDR3 sequences, around 84% of them found a single time. The ten largest clones add up to approximately 21% of the sample.

The CDR3 runs 15 amino acids, cysteine and phenylalanine included. The CDR3 DNA has 45 bases and is translated from base 1. The germline V gene provides CDR1 SGHAT and CDR2 FQNNGV. V sheds 5 bases and J sheds 1 base, leaving 13 bases between their ends. The data were obtained in a study of tumor-infiltrating lymphocytes in primary liver carcinoma (dated by TCRdb to 2015 to 2018). Broadly, across the study: Of the five patients, three men and two women aged 30 to 69 years, four had hepatocellular carcinoma and one had combined HCC and intrahepatic cholangiocarcinoma. The tumors of the five patients were staged as T1-T3 N0M0, with maximum diameters ranging from roughly 4 to 10 cm. Each sample produced roughly 3.65 to 8 million productive TCRbeta reads, and read depth showed no significant difference between tissue types. For each liver tumor, the study sampled five regions along with adjacent normal tissue and blood, and applied TCRbeta repertoire sequencing, expression microarrays and whole-exome sequencing. A total of some 35 specimens from 5 patients underwent TCRbeta repertoire sequencing, comprising around 25 tumor regions, 5 adjacent noncancerous liver tissues and 5 peripheral blood samples. Agilent mRNA microarray profiling was performed on the roughly 25 tumor region samples to relate TCRbeta repertoire diversity to the local molecular phenotype. Technical replicate repertoires showed high reproducibility, with mean shared-clone rates approximately 0.87 and correlation coefficients above 0.95. Broad study findings and their caveats: Since the samples were bulk and unsorted, there was no way to compare CD4+ and CD8+ T cell repertoires. A significantly larger repertoire fraction was made up by the top 250 clones in tumors than in blood (p = 0.039). Only about 7-25% of top clones were found in all five regions of a tumor, suggesting spatial heterogeneity of tumor-infiltrating T cells. Because only the TCR beta chain was sequenced and unpaired alpha chains were not captured, true repertoire diversity is likely underestimated. Consistent with antigen-driven expansion, pairs of tumor regions showed higher repertoire overlap (mean roughly 35%) than either tumor-adjacent pairs (around 17%) or tumor-blood pairs (roughly 14%). With just a handful of patients in the study, the authors point out that the findings should be validated in a larger study.

The chain is assembled from TRBV11-2 and TRBJ2-3; no D gene call is confident. Sequenced sample: liver tumor tissue from sampling region 3. The sample's cell subset or site label, decoded: tumor region T3, left-lateral pole. The source is a man between 40 and 49 years old with primary liver carcinoma and hepatitis B virus infection. CDR3 sequence: CASSPDWARTDTQYF. The DNA sequence reads TGTGCCAGCAGCCCCGATTGGGCTCGCACAGATACGCAGTATTTT.